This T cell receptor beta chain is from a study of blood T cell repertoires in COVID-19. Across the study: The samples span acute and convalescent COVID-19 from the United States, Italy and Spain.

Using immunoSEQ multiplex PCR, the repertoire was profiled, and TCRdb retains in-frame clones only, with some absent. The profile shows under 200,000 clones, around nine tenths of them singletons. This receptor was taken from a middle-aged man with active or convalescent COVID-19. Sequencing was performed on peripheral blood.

CDR3 amino acids: CASSQEEGLAGGPDYEQYF. The CDR3 nucleotides are TGTGCCAGCAGCCAAGAAGAGGGACTAGCGGGAGGGCCTGACTACGAGCAGTACTTC. The rearrangement joins TRBV3-1 (or the pseudogene TRBV3-2) to TRBJ2-7; TRBD2 agrees at 16 bases. CDR3 length: 19 residues. Trimming at V came to 0 bases and at J to 3 bases, leaving 8 bases not matched to a gene. Germline values: CDR1 LGHDT, CDR2 YNNKEL (reference sequence).